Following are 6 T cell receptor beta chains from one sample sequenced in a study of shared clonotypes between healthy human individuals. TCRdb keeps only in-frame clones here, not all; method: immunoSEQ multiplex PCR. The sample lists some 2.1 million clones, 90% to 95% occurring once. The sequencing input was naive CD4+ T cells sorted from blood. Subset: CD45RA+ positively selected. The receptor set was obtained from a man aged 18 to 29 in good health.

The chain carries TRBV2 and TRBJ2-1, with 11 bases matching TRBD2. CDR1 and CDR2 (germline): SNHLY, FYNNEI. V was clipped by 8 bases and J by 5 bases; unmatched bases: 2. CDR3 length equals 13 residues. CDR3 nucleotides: TGTGCCAGCGCGGGACTAGCGGACAATGAGCAGTTCTTC. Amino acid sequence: CASAGLADNEQFF.

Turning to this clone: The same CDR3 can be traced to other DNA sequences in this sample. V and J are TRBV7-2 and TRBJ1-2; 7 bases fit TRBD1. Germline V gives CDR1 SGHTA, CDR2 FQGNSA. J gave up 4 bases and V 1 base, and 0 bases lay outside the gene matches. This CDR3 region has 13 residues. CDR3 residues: CASSLGQGYGYTF. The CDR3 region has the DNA TGTGCCAGCAGCTTAGGACAGGGCTATGGCTACACCTTC.

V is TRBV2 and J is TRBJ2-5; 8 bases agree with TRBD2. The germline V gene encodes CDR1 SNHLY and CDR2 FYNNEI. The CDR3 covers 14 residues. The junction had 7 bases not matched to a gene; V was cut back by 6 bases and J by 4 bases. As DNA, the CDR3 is TGTGCCAGCAGAGGCGGGAGGCCGGGAGAGACCCAGTACTTC. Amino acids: CASRGGRPGETQYF.

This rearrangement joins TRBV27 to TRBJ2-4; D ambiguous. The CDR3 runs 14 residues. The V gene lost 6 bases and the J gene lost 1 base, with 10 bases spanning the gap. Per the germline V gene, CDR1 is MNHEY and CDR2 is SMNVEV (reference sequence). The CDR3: CASSRAEAKNIQYF. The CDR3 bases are TGTGCCAGCAGCCGGGCAGAGGCCAAAAACATTCAGTACTTC.

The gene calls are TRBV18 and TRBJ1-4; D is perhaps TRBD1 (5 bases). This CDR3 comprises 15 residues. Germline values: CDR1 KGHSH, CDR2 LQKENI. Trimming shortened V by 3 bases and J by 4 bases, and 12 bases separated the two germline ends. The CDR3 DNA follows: TGTGCCAGCTCACCTCCGGGACGGAGTAATGAAAAACTGTTTTTT. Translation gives CASSPPGRSNEKLFF.

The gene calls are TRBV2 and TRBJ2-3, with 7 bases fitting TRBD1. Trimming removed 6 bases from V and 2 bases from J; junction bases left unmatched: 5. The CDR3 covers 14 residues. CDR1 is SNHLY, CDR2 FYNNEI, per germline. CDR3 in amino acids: CASRDRRSTDTQYF. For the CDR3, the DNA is TGTGCCAGCAGGGACAGGAGATCCACAGATACGCAGTATTTT.